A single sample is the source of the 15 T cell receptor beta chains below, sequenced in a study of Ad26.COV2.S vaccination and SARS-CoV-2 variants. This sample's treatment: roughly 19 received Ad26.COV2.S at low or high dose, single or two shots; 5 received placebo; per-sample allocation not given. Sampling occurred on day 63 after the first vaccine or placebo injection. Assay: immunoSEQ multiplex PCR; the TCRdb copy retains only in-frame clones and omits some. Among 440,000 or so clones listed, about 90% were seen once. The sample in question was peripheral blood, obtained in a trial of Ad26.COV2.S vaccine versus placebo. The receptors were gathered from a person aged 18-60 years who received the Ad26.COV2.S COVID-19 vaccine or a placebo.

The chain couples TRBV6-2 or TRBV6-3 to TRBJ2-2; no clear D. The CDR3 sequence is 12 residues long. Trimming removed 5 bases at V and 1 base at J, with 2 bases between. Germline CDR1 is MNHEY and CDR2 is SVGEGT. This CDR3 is CASSVNTGELFF. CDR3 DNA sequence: TGTGCCAGCAGTGTGAACACCGGGGAGCTGTTTTTT.

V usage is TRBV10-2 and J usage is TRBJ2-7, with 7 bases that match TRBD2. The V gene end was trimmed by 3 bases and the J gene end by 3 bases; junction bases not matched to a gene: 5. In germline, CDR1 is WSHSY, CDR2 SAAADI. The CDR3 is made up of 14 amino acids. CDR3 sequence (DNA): TGCGCCAGCAGTGACGGAGGACTAGGCTACGAGCAGTACTTC. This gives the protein CASSDGGLGYEQYF.

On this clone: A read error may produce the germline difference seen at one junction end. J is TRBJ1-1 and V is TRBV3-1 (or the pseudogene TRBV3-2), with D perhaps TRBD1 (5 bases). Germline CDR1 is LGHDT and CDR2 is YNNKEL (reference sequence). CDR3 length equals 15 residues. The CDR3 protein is CASSQRGSTTTKAFF. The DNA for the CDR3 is TGTGCCAGCAGCCAACGGGGGAGTACGACCACTAAAGCTTTCTTT.

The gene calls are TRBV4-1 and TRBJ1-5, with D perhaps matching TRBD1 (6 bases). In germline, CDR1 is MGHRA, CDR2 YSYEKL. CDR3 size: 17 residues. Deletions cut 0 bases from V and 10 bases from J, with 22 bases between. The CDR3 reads CASSQDPRGVGPRPQHF. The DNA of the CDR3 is TGCGCCAGCAGCCAAGATCCAAGGGGGGTCGGGCCGAGACCCCAGCATTTT.

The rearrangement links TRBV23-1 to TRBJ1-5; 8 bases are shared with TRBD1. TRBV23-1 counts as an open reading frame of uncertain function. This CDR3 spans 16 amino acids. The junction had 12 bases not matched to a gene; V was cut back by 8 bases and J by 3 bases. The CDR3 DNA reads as TGCGCCAGCCCTTGGACAGGGAATAGGGCCAATCAGCCCCAGCATTTT. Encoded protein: CASPWTGNRANQPQHF.

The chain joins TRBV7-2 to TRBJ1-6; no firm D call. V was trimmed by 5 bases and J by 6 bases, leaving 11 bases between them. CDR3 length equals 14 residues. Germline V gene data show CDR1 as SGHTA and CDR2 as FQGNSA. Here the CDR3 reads CASSVREANSPLHF. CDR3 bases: TGTGCCAGCAGCGTAAGGGAGGCTAATTCACCCCTCCACTTT.

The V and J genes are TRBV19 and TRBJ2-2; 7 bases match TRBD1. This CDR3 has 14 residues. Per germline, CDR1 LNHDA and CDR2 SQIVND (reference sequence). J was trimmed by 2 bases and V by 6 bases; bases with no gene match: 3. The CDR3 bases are TGTGCCAGTAGGGGGACAGTTAACACCGGGGAGCTGTTTTTT. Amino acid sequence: CASRGTVNTGELFF.

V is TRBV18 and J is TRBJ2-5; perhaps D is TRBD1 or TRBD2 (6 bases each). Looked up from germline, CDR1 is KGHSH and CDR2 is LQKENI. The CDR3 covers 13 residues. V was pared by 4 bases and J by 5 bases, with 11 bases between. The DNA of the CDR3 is TGTGCCAGCTCACTTCAGGGGAGGGAGACCCAGTACTTC. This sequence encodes CASSLQGRETQYF.

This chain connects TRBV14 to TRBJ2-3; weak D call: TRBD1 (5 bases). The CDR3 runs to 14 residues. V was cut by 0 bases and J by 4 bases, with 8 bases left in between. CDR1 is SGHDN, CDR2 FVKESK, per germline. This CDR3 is CASSQDMGPDTQYF. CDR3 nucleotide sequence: TGTGCCAGCAGCCAAGATATGGGGCCAGATACGCAGTATTTT.

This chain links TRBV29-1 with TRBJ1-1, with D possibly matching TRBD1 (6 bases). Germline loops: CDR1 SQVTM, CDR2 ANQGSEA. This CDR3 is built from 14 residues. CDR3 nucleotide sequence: TGCCGCGGGGGGCGGGGGACCCCGGGGGCTGAAGCTTTCTTT. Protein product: CRGGRGTPGAEAFF. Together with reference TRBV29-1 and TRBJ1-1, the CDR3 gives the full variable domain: SAVISQKPSRDICQRGTSLTIQCQVDSQVTMMFWYRQQPGQSLTLIATANQGSEATYESGFVIDKFPISRPNLTFSTLTVSNMSPEDSSIYLCRGGRGTPGAEAFFGQGTRLTVV.

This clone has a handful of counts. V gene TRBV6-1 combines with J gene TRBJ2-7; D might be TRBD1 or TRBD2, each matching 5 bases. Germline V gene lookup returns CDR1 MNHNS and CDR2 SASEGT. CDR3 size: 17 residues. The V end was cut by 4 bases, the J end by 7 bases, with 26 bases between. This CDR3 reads CASSVGTGTLGVREQYF. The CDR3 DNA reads TGTGCCAGCAGTGTCGGGACCGGGACCCTGGGTGTAAGAGAGCAGTACTTC.

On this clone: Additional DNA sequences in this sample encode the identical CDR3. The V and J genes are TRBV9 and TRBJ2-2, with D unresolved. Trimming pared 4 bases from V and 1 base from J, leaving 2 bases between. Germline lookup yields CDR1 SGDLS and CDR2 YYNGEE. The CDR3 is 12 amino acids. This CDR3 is CASSRNTGELFF. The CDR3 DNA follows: TGTGCCAGCAGCAGGAACACCGGGGAGCTGTTTTTT.

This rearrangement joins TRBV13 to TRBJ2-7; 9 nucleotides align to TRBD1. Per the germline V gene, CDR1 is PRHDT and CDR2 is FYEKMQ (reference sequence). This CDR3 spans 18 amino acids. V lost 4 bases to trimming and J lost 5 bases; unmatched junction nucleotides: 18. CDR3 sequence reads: CASSSPVNPGTGYDEQYF. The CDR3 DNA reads TGTGCCAGCAGCTCACCCGTAAACCCCGGGACAGGGTACGACGAGCAGTACTTC.

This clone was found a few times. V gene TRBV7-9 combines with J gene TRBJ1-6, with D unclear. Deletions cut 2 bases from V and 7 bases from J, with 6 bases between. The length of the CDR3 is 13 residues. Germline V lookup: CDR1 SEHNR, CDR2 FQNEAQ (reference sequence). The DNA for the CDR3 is TGTGCCAGCAGCTTAACCGTGAATTCACCCCTCCACTTT. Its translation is CASSLTVNSPLHF.

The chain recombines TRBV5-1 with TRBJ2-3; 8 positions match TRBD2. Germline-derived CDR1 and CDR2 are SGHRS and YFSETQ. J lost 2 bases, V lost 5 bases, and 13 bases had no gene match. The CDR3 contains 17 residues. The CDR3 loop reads CASRRRLATLPTDTQYF. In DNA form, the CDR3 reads TGCGCCAGCAGGCGAAGACTAGCGACCCTCCCCACAGATACGCAGTATTTT. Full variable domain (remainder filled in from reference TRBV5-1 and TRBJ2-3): KAGVTQTPRYLIKTRGQQVTLSCSPISGHRSVSWYQQTPGQGLQFLFEYFSETQRNKGNFPGRFSGRQFSNSRSEMNVSTLELGDSALYLCASRRRLATLPTDTQYFGPGTRLTVL.